This is a list of T cell receptor beta chains from one sample in a study of T-cell memory formation after mild COVID-19. Each CDR3 protein is one row after TCRdb ran MiXCR on the 5' RACE reads. The sample yields hundreds of thousands of distinct CDR3 sequences, 28% seen once. The sample was PBMCs or a T cell subset sorted from them (not recorded which). All receptors come from an adult woman who had mild COVID-19 (a few samples of this study predate the infection). Cell type and time point are not known. CDR3s include the opening cysteine and the closing phenylalanine or tryptophan. A D gene is named only where the DNA matches it firmly. Clone size is given for some rows only: seen once, a few or many times, or a class if the clone is expanded.

few	TRBV12-3/TRBV12-4	.	TRBJ2-5	CASGKGPLETQYF	TGTGCCAGCGGAAAGGGTCCTTTAGAGACCCAGTACTTC
.	TRBV6-1	.	TRBJ2-5	CASSYRTETQYF	TGTGCCAGCAGTTACCGTACGGAGACCCAGTACTTC
.	TRBV4-2	TRBD2	TRBJ2-5	CASSQGSTGLAGPQETQYF	TGTGCCAGCAGCCAAGGATCCACCGGACTAGCGGGACCTCAAGAGACCCAGTACTTC
few	TRBV5-1	.	TRBJ2-7	CASSLSPQGLVEQYF	TGCGCCAGCAGCTTGTCCCCACAGGGTCTGGTCGAGCAGTACTTC
.	TRBV9	TRBD2	TRBJ2-3	CASSLLAGAPTDTQYF	TGTGCCAGCAGCCTACTAGCGGGGGCCCCCACAGATACGCAGTATTTT
few	TRBV5-1	TRBD1	TRBJ2-2	CASSSRQGGELFF	TGCGCCAGCAGCTCCCGACAGGGAGGGGAGCTGTTTTTT
.	TRBV13	.	TRBJ1-6	CASGPGVDSPLHF	TGTGCCAGCGGCCCAGGGGTCGATTCACCCCTCCACTTT
.	TRBV6-2/TRBV6-3	TRBD2	TRBJ2-7	CASSPLPGLAENYEQYF	TGTGCCAGCAGTCCTCTGCCCGGACTAGCGGAAAACTACGAGCAGTACTTC
few	TRBV7-2	.	TRBJ1-6	CASNLRPGPNSPLHF	TGTGCCAGCAATCTTAGACCGGGGCCTAATTCACCCCTCCACTTT
many	TRBV7-3	.	TRBJ2-7	CASSTTGRGEQYF	TGTGCCAGCAGCACGACAGGGAGGGGCGAGCAGTACTTC
once	TRBV27	TRBD1	TRBJ1-5	CASKRDRGGQPQHF	TGTGCCAGCAAGCGGGACAGGGGTGGTCAGCCCCAGCATTTT
.	TRBV6-5	.	TRBJ2-2	CASSYTYRRNTGELFF	TGTGCCAGCAGTTACACCTACAGGCGTAACACCGGGGAGCTGTTTTTT
once	TRBV7-9	.	TRBJ1-2	CASSLAGLGYTF	TGTGCCAGCAGCTTAGCAGGGCTTGGCTACACCTTC
.	TRBV7-6	.	TRBJ2-3	CASSFRQADTQYF	TGTGCCAGCAGCTTTCGCCAAGCAGATACGCAGTATTTT
.	TRBV27	TRBD2	TRBJ2-5	CASSRFGTTGETQYF	TGTGCCAGCAGCCGATTTGGGACTACGGGAGAGACCCAGTACTTC
.	TRBV9	.	TRBJ2-1	CASSGHTYNEQFF	TGTGCCAGCAGCGGCCATACCTACAATGAGCAGTTCTTC